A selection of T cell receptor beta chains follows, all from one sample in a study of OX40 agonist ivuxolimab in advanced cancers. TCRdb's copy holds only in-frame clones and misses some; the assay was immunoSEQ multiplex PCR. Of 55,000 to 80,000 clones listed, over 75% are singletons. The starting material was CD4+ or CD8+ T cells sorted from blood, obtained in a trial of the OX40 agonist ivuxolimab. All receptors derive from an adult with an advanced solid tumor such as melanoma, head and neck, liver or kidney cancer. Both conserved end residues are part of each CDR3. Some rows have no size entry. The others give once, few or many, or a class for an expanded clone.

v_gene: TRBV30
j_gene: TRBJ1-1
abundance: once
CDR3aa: CAWSGLMNTEAFF

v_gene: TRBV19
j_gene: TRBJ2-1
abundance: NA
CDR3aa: CASKGTLSYNEQFF

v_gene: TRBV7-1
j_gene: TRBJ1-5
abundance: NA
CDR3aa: CASSLRKGDQPQHF

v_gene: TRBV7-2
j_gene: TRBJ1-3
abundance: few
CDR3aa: CASSWGGDLRDTIYF

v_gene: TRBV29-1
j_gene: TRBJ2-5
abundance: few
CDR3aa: CSVEGLAGGRETQYF

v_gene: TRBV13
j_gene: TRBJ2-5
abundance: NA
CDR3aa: CASSIQETQYF

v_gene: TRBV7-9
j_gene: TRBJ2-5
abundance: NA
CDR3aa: CASSLAGYQETQYF

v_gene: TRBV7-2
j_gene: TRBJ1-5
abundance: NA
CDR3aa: CASSPGDRGKHQPQHF

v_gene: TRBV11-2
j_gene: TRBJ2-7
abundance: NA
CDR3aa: CASSPGQGISYEQYF

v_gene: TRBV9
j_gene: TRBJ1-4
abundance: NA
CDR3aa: CASSVGGRRANEKLFF

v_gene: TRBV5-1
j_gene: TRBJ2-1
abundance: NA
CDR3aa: CASSLNQGANEQFF

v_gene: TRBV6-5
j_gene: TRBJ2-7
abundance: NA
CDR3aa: CASSQSLTRGEQYF

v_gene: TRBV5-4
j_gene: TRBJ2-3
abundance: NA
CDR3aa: CASSSGQQAAGTDTQYF

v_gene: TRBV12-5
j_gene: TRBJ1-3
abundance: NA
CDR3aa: CASGLVRRDRKNTGNTIYF

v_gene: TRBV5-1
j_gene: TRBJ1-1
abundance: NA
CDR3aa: CASSKWDILNTEAFF

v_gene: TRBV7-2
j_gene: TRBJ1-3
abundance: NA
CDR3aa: CASNKAGLYSGNTIYF

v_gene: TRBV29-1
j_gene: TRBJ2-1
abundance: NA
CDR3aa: CSGGYAGASNEQFF

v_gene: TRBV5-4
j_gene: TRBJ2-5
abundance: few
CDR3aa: CASSSQRGGPETQYF

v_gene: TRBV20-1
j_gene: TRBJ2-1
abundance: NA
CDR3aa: CSARAGHEQFF

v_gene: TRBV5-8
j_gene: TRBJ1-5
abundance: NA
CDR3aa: CASSLEVGASNQPQHF

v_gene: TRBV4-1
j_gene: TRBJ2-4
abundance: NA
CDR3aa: CASSPFRDLSSNIQYF

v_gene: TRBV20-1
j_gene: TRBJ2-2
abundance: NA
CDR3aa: CSARKDRELFF

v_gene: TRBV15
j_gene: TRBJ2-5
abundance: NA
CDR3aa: CATSRRASGTQYF

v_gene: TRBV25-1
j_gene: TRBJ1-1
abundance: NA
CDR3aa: CASSRSWGTEAFF

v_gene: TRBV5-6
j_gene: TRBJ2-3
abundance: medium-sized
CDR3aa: CASSLTSGGPDTQYF

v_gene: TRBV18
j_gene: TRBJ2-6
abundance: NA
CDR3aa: CASSPDWGANVLTF

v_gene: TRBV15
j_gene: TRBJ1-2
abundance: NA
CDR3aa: CATSREGRGRRYGYTF

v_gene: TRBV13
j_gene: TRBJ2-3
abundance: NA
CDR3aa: CASSRLATDTQYF

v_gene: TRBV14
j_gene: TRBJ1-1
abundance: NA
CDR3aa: CASSRELGIHTEAFF

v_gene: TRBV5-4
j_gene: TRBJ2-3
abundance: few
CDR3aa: CASSWGTGSTDTQYF

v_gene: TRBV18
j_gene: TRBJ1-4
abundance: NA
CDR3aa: CASSPGSSEKLFF

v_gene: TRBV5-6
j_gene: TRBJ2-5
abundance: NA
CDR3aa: CASSLAKETQYF

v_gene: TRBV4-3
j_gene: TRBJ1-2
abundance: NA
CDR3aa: CASSQDYGYTF

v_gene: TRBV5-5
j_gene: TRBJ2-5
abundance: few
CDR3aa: CASSPTSDRVGETQYF

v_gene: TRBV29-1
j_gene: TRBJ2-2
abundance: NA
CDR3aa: CSVADGGAGELFF

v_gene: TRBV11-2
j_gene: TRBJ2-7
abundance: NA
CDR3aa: CASSFAGWGYEQYF

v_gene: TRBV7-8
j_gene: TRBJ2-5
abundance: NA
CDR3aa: CASSPRPSMGETQYF

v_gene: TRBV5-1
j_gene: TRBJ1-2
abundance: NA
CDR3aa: CASSPQGQGASGYTF

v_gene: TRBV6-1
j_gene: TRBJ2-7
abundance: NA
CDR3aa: CASSEASGLRVFEQYF

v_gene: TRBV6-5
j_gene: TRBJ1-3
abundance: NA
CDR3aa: CASSSPTGFSGNTIYF

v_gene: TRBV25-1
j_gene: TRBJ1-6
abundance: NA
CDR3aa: CASSESRWNNSPLHF

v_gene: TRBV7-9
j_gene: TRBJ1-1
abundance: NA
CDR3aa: CASSLGQANTEAFF

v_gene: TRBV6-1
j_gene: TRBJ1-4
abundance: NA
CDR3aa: CASTPVPWGEKLFF

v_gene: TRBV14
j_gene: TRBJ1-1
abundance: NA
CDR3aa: CASSPRDKMGTEAFF

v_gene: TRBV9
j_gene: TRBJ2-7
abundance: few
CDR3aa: CASSIREGTYEQYF

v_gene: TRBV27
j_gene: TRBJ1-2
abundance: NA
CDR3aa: CASSPFRDTLNYGYTF

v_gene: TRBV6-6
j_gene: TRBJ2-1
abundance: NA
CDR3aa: CASRRAGARYNEQFF

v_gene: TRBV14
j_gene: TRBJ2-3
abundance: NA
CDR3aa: CASTRLGSDTQYF

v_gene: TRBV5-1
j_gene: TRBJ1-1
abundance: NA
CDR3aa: CASSSHVGTGTTRTEAFF

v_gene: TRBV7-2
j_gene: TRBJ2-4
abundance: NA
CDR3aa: CASSSRRVWAYF

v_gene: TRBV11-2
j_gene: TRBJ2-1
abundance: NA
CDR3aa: CASSLRGLTSYNEQFF